This T cell receptor beta chain comes out of a study of blood T cell repertoires in COVID-19. This CDR3 spans 13 amino acids. Germline loops: CDR1 SNHLY, CDR2 FYNNEI. V was pared by 7 bases and J by 7 bases, with 9 bases of the junction left unmatched. The protocol was immunoSEQ multiplex PCR, while the TCRdb copy is restricted to in-frame clones and leaves out a portion. The table includes some 500,000 clones, 85% to 90% detected once. The sequence came from a woman between 35 and 50 years old who had recovered from COVID-19. The specimen sequenced was PBMCs or T cells enriched from blood (not recorded which). This chain links TRBV2 with TRBJ2-5; 7 positions match TRBD2. CDR3 region: CASIPGGWGTQYF. The CDR3 DNA sequence: TGTGCCAGCATACCCGGGGGGTGGGGGACCCAGTACTTC.